These 20 T cell receptor beta chains came from one sample sequenced in a study of blood T cell repertoires in COVID-19. The assay was immunoSEQ multiplex PCR, and TCRdb's table has in-frame clones only and misses some. The sample shows over 450,000 clones, roughly 89% of them seen only once. The sequencing input was peripheral blood. The receptors derive from a man aged 18-30 years with COVID-19, enrolled during active disease.

V and J are TRBV6-5 and TRBJ1-2; D is unclear. Looked up from germline, CDR1 is MNHEY and CDR2 is SVGAGI. The V and J ends lost 10 bases and 6 bases respectively, with 18 bases between them. This CDR3 is 13 amino acids long. CDR3 DNA: TGTGCCACAAGAACAGCGGGTTCGGATGGCTACACCTTC. Encoded protein: CATRTAGSDGYTF.

This clone was counted a few times. The V gene is TRBV24-1, the J gene TRBJ1-5, with 8 bases aligning to TRBD1. The CDR3 runs 15 residues. Germline CDR1 is KGHDR and CDR2 is SFDVKD. V gave up 3 bases and J gave up 6 bases; unmatched junction bases: 6. This CDR3 reads CATSDPGQGPQPQHF. CDR3 sequence (DNA): TGTGCCACCAGTGATCCAGGACAGGGCCCTCAGCCCCAGCATTTT.

The chain links TRBV7-2 to TRBJ1-1; D unresolved. The CDR3 extends over 13 amino acids. Germline V gene data show CDR1 as SGHTA and CDR2 as FQGNSA. Trimming left V 6 bases short and J 7 bases short, with 15 bases between. The CDR3 nucleotides read TGTGCCAGCAGGGGTGTGGGGAGAAATGAAGCTTTCTTT. Translation gives CASRGVGRNEAFF.

CDR3 sequence reads: CASRPGLAPYDTQYF. CDR3 sequence (DNA): TGTGCCAGCAGACCGGGACTAGCGCCCTACGATACGCAGTATTTT. This chain joins TRBV6-6 and TRBJ2-3; 10 nucleotides align to TRBD2. This CDR3 has 15 residues. V trimming: 6 bases; J trimming: 6 bases; junction bases outside the gene matches: 9. CDR1 and CDR2 (germline): MNHNY, SVGAGI (reference sequence).

The chain employs TRBV4-2 and TRBJ2-5, with 7 bases that match TRBD2. V was pared by 2 bases and J by 2 bases, with 5 bases of the junction left unmatched. From germline, CDR1 is LGHNA and CDR2 YNFKEQ. The CDR3 is 15 residues long. The CDR3 sequence is CASSQKRGIQETQYF. CDR3 nucleotide sequence: TGTGCCAGCAGCCAAAAGCGGGGTATACAAGAGACCCAGTACTTC.

The V call is TRBV16, the J call TRBJ2-7; tentatively, D is TRBD1 (5 bases). V dropped 1 base and J dropped 2 bases, with 9 bases sitting between them. CDR1 is KGHSY and CDR2 is FQNENV in the germline V gene. This CDR3 has 14 amino acids. CDR3 in DNA: TGTGCCAGCAGCCAATTACAGGAGACCTACGAGCAGTACTTC. This translates into CASSQLQETYEQYF.

The rearrangement links TRBV5-8 to TRBJ2-3, with D tentatively TRBD2 (5 bases). The CDR3 spans 12 residues. Trimming left V 4 bases short and J 2 bases short, with 5 bases between. Germline lookup yields CDR1 SGHTS and CDR2 YDEGEE. CDR3 nucleotides: TGTGCCAGCAGCGACTACACAGATACGCAGTATTTT. Its translation is CASSDYTDTQYF.

This chain uses TRBV18 with TRBJ1-1; D is perhaps TRBD1 (5 bases). Trimming shortened V by 4 bases and J by 4 bases, and 16 bases separated the two germline ends. Germline V gives CDR1 KGHSH, CDR2 LQKENI. The CDR3 has 15 residues. CDR3 nucleotide sequence: TGTGCCAGCTCACAGGGACGGGAGGGTATCACTGAAGCTTTCTTT. Protein product: CASSQGREGITEAFF.

This clone showed up just once. CDR3 sequence: CAISDPRPSGRARTTDTQYF. The CDR3 nucleotides read TGTGCCATCAGTGACCCGCGTCCTAGCGGGAGGGCCAGGACGACAGATACGCAGTATTTT. The rearrangement links TRBV10-3 to TRBJ2-3, with TRBD2 matching 12 bases. Germline CDR1 and CDR2: ENHRY and SYGVKD. The CDR3 spans 20 residues. Trimming took 3 bases from V and 3 from J; bases not matched to a gene: 16.

This chain joins TRBV4-1 and TRBJ1-1; D remains ambiguous. CDR1 and CDR2 (germline): MGHRA, YSYEKL. The CDR3 length is 13 residues. V was pared by 4 bases and J by 4 bases, with 10 bases between. The CDR3 reads CASSPPPSTEAFF. CDR3 DNA: TGCGCCAGCAGCCCGCCCCCGAGCACTGAAGCTTTCTTT.

The J gene is TRBJ1-2, the V gene TRBV4-1, with D possibly being TRBD1 (6 bases). This CDR3 has 15 residues. Germline lookup yields CDR1 MGHRA and CDR2 YSYEKL. Trimming pared 1 base from V and 8 bases from J, leaving 17 bases between. The CDR3 DNA sequence: TGCGCCAGCAGCCAAGCCCCTGGGGGGGCGGGGGGCTACACCTTC. Protein sequence: CASSQAPGGAGGYTF.

The gene calls are TRBV5-4 and TRBJ2-7; weak D call: TRBD1 (5 bases). The CDR3 extends over 13 amino acids. Germline values: CDR1 SGHNT, CDR2 YYREEE (reference sequence). V was shortened by 2 bases and J by 3 bases, with 9 bases between the two germline ends. The CDR3: CASSFGAGYEQYF. The CDR3 nucleotides read TGTGCCAGCAGCTTTGGGGCCGGCTACGAGCAGTACTTC. The complete variable domain, with remaining parts taken from reference TRBV5-4 and TRBJ2-7, reads ETGVTQSPTHLIKTRGQQVTLRCSSQSGHNTVSWYQQALGQGPQFIFQYYREEENGRGNFPPRFSGLQFPNYSSELNVNALELDDSALYLCASSFGAGYEQYFGPGTRLTVT.

The CDR3 protein is CASSLVPLARETQYF. DNA of the CDR3: TGTGCCAGCAGCTTAGTCCCGCTAGCCCGGGAGACCCAGTACTTC. This chain joins TRBV7-2 and TRBJ2-5, with a weak D call TRBD2 (5 bases). Per the germline V gene, CDR1 is SGHTA and CDR2 is FQGNSA. With 1 base removed from V and 5 bases from J, the gap between germline ends came to 14 bases. The CDR3 covers 15 residues.

This chain connects TRBV18 to TRBJ2-1; 9 nucleotides align to TRBD1. CDR1 is KGHSH, CDR2 LQKENI, per germline. The CDR3 is made up of 16 amino acids. J lost 2 bases, V lost 4 bases, and 6 bases had no gene match. The CDR3 region has the DNA TGTGCCAGCTCACGGGGACAGGGCCCCACCTACAATGAGCAGTTCTTC. Its translation: CASSRGQGPTYNEQFF.

Of note for this clone: Other DNA variants within this sample encode the same CDR3. This chain uses TRBV5-1 with TRBJ2-7; D unresolved. In germline, CDR1 is SGHRS, CDR2 YFSETQ. Trimming stripped 0 bases from V and 1 base from J, with 5 bases between. The CDR3 extends over 13 amino acids. The CDR3 sequence: CASSLGASYEQYF. CDR3 in DNA: TGCGCCAGCAGCTTGGGAGCTTCCTACGAGCAGTACTTC.

The rearrangement links TRBV5-1 to TRBJ1-1; D gene uncertain. CDR1 is SGHRS and CDR2 is YFSETQ in the germline V gene. The length of the CDR3 is 14 residues. The V end lost 0 bases, the J end lost 3 bases, and 9 bases lay between the germline ends. CDR3 nucleotide sequence: TGCGCCAGCAGCTTGGAGGTGGGCTACACTGAAGCTTTCTTT. Translated, it gives CASSLEVGYTEAFF. Supplemented by reference TRBV5-1 and TRBJ1-1, the full variable domain reads KAGVTQTPRYLIKTRGQQVTLSCSPISGHRSVSWYQQTPGQGLQFLFEYFSETQRNKGNFPGRFSGRQFSNSRSEMNVSTLELGDSALYLCASSLEVGYTEAFFGQGTRLTVV.

The chain has TRBV14 and TRBJ1-1; 9 bases fit TRBD1. Germline loops: CDR1 SGHDN, CDR2 FVKESK. The J segment lost 1 base and the V segment lost 3 bases, leaving 0 bases of the junction unmatched. This CDR3 has 14 residues. The CDR3 sequence: CASSQDRGNTEAFF. The CDR3 DNA follows: TGTGCCAGCAGCCAGGACAGGGGGAACACTGAAGCTTTCTTT.

The rearrangement joins TRBV10-3 to TRBJ2-3, with 7 positions matching TRBD2. The CDR3 contains 11 residues. Trimming at V came to 6 bases and at J to 8 bases, leaving 2 bases not matched to a gene. The germline V gene encodes CDR1 ENHRY and CDR2 SYGVKD. The CDR3 DNA follows: TGTGCCATCAGCGGGGGGAGTACGCAGTATTTT. As protein: CAISGGSTQYF.

V and J are TRBV18 and TRBJ2-1; 7 bases fit TRBD1. Germline values: CDR1 KGHSH, CDR2 LQKENI. V lost 2 bases and J lost 9; bases outside the gene matches: 10. The CDR3 runs to 15 residues. The CDR3 DNA reads as TGTGCCAGCTCACCAACTGCTCAAGGGGGCGGTGAGCAGTTCTTC. Amino acid sequence: CASSPTAQGGGEQFF.

V is TRBV10-2 and J is TRBJ2-7; no reliable D call. The germline CDR1 and CDR2 sequences are WSHSY and SAAADI. With 2 bases removed from V and 6 bases from J, the gap between germline ends came to 20 bases. The CDR3 sequence is 16 residues long. Here the CDR3 DNA reads TGCGCCAGCAGTGAGGGTCGGAGCAAACCAACCAGCGAGCAGTACTTC. It is translated as CASSEGRSKPTSEQYF.